A single sample is the source of the 2 T cell receptor beta chains below, sequenced in a study of vaccination and CD4 T cells after COVID-19. Their recognized antigens are unknown. Sequencing of DNA taken from cultured CD4+ T cells relied on the Oncomine TCR Beta short-read assay. Via MiXCR, TCRdb re-called the PCR reads, giving one row per CDR3 protein. Of roughly 10,000 distinct CDR3 sequences in the sample, roughly 26% were seen once. The treatment here: roughly 11-day PBMC culture with coronavirus spike peptide pools or control peptides (ViraFEST assay). Sequencing used cultured CD4+ T cells from blood. Source of these receptors: a human donor with COVID-19.

This clonotype has a handful of counts. The chain carries TRBV6-1 and TRBJ2-7; D may be TRBD1 (6 bases). This CDR3 contains 14 residues. Trimming stripped 6 bases from V and 0 bases from J, with 12 bases between. Germline values: CDR1 MNHNS, CDR2 SASEGT. CDR3 region: CASRDGQNSYEQYF. The CDR3 region has the DNA TGTGCCAGCAGGGACGGACAGAACTCCTACGAGCAGTACTTC.

CDR3 amino acids: CASRRDRGGYNSPLHF. CDR3 DNA sequence: TGTGCCAGCAGACGGGACAGGGGAGGATATAATTCACCCCTCCACTTT. The rearrangement uses TRBV6-1 and TRBJ1-6; 10 bases are a match to TRBD1. Germline-derived CDR1 and CDR2 are MNHNS and SASEGT. This CDR3 region has 16 residues. The ends lost 6 bases at V and 4 bases at J; junction bases unmatched: 6.